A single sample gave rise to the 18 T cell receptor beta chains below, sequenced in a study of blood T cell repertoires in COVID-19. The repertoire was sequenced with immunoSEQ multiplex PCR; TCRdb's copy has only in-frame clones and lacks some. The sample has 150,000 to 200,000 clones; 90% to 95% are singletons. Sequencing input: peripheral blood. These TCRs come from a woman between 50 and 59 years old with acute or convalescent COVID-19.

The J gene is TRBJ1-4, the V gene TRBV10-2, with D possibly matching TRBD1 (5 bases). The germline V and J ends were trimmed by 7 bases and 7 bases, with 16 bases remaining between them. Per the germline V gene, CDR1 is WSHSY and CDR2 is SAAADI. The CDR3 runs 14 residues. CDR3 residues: CASKEAGEAEKLFF. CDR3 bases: TGCGCCAGCAAGGAGGCGGGGGAAGCTGAAAAACTGTTTTTT.

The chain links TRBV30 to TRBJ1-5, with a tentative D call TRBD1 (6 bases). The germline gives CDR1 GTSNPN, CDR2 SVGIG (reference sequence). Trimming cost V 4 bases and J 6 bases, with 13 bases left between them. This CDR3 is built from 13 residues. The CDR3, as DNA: TGTGCCTGGATTAGGACAGTTCGTCAGCCCCAGCATTTT. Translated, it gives CAWIRTVRQPQHF. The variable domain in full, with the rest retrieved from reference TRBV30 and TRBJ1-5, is SQTIHQWPATLVQPVGSPLSLECTVEGTSNPNLYWYRQAAGRGLQLLFYSVGIGQISSEVPQNLSASRPQDRQFILSSKKLLLSDSGFYLCAWIRTVRQPQHFGDGTRLSIL.

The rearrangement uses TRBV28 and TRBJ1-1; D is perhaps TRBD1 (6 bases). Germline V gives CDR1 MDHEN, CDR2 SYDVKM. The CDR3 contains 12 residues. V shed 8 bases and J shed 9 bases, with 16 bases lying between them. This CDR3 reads CASGARGRKAFF. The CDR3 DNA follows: TGTGCCAGCGGGGCCAGGGGCCGAAAAGCTTTCTTT.

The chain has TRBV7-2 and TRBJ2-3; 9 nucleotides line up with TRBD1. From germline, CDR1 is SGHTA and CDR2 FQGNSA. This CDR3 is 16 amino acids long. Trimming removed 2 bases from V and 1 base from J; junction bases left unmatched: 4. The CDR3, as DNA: TGTGCCAGCAGCTTAACAGGGGGCCCTGGCACAGATACGCAGTATTTT. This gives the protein CASSLTGGPGTDTQYF.

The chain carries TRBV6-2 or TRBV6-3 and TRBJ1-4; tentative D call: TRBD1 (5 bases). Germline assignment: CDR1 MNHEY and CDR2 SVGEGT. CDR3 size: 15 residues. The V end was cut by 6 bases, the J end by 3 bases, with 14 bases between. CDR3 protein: CASSPGDRSNEKLFF. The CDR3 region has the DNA TGTGCCAGCAGCCCCGGCGACAGATCTAATGAAAAACTGTTTTTT.

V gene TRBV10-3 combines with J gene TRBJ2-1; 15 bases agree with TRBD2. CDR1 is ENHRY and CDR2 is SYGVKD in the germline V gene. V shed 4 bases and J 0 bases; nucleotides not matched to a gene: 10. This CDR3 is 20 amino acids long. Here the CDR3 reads CAISAGTSGGQSYSYNEQFF. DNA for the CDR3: TGTGCCATCAGTGCCGGGACTAGCGGGGGGCAATCCTACTCCTACAATGAGCAGTTCTTC.

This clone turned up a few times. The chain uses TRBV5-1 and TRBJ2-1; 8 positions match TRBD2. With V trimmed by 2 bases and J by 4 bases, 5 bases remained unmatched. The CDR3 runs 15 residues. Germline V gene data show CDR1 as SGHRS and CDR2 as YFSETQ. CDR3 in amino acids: CASSFGGGTYNEQFF. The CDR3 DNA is TGCGCCAGCAGCTTCGGCGGGGGGACTTACAATGAGCAGTTCTTC. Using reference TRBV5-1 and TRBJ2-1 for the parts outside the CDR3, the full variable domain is KAGVTQTPRYLIKTRGQQVTLSCSPISGHRSVSWYQQTPGQGLQFLFEYFSETQRNKGNFPGRFSGRQFSNSRSEMNVSTLELGDSALYLCASSFGGGTYNEQFFGPGTRLTVL.

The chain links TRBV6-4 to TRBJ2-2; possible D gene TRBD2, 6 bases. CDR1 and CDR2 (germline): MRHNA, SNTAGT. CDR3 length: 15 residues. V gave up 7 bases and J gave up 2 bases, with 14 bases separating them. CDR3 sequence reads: CASTPRRDNTGELFF. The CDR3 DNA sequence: TGTGCCAGCACCCCCCGGAGGGACAACACCGGGGAGCTGTTTTTT.

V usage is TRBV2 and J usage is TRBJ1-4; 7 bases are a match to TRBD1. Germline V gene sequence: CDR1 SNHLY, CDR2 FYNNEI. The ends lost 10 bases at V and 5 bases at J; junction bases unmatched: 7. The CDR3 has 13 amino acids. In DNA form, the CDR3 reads TGTGCCACCGGGACAGACCAGAATGAAAAACTGTTTTTT. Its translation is CATGTDQNEKLFF.

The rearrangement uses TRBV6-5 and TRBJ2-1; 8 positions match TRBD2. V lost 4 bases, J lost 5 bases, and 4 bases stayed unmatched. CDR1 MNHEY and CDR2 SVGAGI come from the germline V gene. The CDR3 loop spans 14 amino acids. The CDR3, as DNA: TGTGCCAGCAGTTCGGGAGGGCCACACAATGAGCAGTTCTTC. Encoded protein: CASSSGGPHNEQFF.

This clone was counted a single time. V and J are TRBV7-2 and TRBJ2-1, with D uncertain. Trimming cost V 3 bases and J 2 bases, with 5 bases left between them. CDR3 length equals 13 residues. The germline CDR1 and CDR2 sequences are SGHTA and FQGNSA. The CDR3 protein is CASSFAAYNEQFF. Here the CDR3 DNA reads TGTGCCAGCAGCTTTGCGGCCTACAATGAGCAGTTCTTC.

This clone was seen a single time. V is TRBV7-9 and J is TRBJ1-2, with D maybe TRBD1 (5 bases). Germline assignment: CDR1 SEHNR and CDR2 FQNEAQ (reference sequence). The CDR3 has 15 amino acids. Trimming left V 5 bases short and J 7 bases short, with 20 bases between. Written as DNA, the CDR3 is TGTGCCAGCAGCCAACGTTTAGTGGGGGGTGGTGGCTACACCTTC. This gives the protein CASSQRLVGGGGYTF.

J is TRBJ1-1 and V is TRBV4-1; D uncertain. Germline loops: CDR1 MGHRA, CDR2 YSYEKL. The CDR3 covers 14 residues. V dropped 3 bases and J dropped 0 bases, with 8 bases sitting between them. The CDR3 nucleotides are TGCGCCAGCAGCCATAGAGAGATGAACACTGAAGCTTTCTTT. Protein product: CASSHREMNTEAFF.

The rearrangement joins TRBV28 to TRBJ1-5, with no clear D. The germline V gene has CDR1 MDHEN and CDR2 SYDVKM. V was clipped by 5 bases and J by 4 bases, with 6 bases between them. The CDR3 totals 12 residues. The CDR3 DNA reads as TGTGCCAGCAGTCCACTTAATCAGCCCCAGCATTTT. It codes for CASSPLNQPQHF.

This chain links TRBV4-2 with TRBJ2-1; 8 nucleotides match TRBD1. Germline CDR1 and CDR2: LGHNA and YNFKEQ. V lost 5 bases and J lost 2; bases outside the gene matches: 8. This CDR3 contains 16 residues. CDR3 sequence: CASSTAGGSAYNEQFF. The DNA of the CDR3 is TGTGCCAGCAGCACGGCAGGGGGCTCGGCCTACAATGAGCAGTTCTTC.

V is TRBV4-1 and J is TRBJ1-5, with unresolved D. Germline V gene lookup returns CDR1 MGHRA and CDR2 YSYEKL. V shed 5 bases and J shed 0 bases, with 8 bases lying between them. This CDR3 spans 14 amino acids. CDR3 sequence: CASSSPGSNQPQHF. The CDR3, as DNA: TGCGCCAGCAGCTCCCCAGGTAGCAATCAGCCCCAGCATTTT.

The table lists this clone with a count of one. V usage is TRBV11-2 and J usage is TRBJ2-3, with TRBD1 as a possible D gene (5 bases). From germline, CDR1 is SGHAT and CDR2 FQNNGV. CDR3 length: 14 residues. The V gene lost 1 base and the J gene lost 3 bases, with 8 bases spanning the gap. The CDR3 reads CASSLGRQTDTQYF. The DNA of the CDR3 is TGTGCCAGCAGCTTAGGACGACAGACAGATACGCAGTATTTT.

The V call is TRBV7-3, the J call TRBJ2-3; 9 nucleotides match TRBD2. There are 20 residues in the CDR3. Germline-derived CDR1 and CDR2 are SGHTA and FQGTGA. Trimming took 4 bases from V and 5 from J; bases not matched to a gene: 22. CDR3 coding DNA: TGTGCCAGCAGCTCCCCGGCTGGGGGCGCAGTAGCGGGAGCCGGAGATACGCAGTATTTT. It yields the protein CASSSPAGGAVAGAGDTQYF.